This T cell receptor beta chain was found in a study of beta chain features in type 1 diabetes. Blood was collected once per donor into heparin, averaging around 120 mL. Based on CD45RO/CCR7/CD25/CD127/CD95/CD27, CD4+ regulatory, stem cell-like memory, naive and central memory cells were sorted. Remarks on this clone: Its antigen is undetermined.

Study results and caveats: Across all four CD4+ subsets, people with type 1 diabetes showed modestly shorter TCRB CDR3s. The similarity of naive, central memory and Treg TCRB repertoires appeared greater among patients than among healthy donors. For patients and controls alike, PCR might favor shorter templates to the same degree.

Isolated RNA was reverse transcribed in full, so expressed TCRB transcripts were sequenced. Libraries were prepared by immunoSEQ multiplex PCR; TCRdb keeps only in-frame clonotypes and omits some of them. This sample yields about 160,000 clones, of which 7.5% to 9.5% are seen a single time; around 0.56% belongs to the top ten. Trimming cost V 3 bases and J 8 bases, with 10 bases left between them. CDR1 and CDR2 (germline): SEHNR, FQNEAQ (reference sequence). The CDR3 covers 12 residues. The clonotype originates from a woman in her late teens or twenties with type 1 diabetes. Input material: central memory CD4+ T cells from blood. The V call is TRBV7-9, the J call TRBJ1-1, with D uncertain. The CDR3 bases are TGTGCCAGCAGCTTTGGGCCAGCCGAAGCTTTCTTT. It codes for CASSFGPAEAFF.